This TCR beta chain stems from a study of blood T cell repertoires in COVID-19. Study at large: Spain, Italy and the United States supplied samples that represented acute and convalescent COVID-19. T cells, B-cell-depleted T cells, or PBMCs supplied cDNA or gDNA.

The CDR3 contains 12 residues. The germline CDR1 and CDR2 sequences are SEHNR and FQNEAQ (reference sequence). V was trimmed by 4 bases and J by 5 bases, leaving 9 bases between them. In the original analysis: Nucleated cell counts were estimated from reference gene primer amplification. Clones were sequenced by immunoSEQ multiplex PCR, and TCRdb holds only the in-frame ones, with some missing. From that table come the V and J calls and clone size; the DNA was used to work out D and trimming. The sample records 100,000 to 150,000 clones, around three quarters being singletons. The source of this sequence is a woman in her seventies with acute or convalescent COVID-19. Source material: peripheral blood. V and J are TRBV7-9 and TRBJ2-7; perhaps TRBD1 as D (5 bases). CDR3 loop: CASSSQGNEQYF. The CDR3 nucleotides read TGTGCCAGCAGCTCCCAGGGAAACGAGCAGTACTTC.